The following is a T cell receptor beta chain sequence with its context. Its antigen remains undetermined. Base qualities are not recorded, but no much larger clone differs from it by a single base. The data were taken from a study of control samples from healthy donors and cancer patients (TCRdb year 2020). V loses 3 bases, J loses 7 bases, and the germline ends lie 9 bases apart. The germline V gene yields MDHEN for CDR1 and SYDVKM for CDR2. The CDR3 spans 12 residues, from the cysteine through the phenylalanine. CDR3 DNA only is kept here, 36 bases in frame from base 1. The protocol used for the library was the immunoSEQ multiplex PCR assay. TCRdb took over this immuneACCESS table, retaining in-frame rearrangements with V and J assigned. Such tables are incomplete; in checked studies, under half of the missing clones stem from an unresolved V gene, and the remainder is unexplained. The sample data list about 410,000 clones, and about nine tenths of these were observed just once. The top ten hold 5% to 7% of the sample.

The sample consisted of PBMCs. The receptor comes from a man aged 35-49 years with head and neck cancer. The rearrangement joined TRBV28 to TRBJ1-2; a tentative D match to TRBD1 spans 6 bases. The nucleotides read TGTGCCAGCAGTTTTCGGGGGCCTGGCTACACCTTC. Translated, it reads CASSFRGPGYTF.